This T cell receptor (beta chain) derives from a study of cytomegalovirus exposure and HLA in healthy donors. Turning to the study itself: In an earlier analysis, approximately 120 million unique TCR beta sequences were found from 200 million or so T cells. Study results and caveats: In an earlier analysis, about 87% or about 30%: the productive usage of most TCR beta V segments. Upon later analysis, TCR association rates were observed to vary by HLA locus, being highest for DRB1 and lowest for HLA-C. Among immune exposure information, only CMV serostatus was available.

PCR involved 60 Vbeta and 13 Jbeta primers. Sequenced by immunoSEQ multiplex PCR; TCRdb stores in-frame clones only, minus some. The data contain approximately 90,000 clones, 77% of them singletons. The CDR3 runs 14 residues. V lost 6 bases and J 4 bases, leaving 12 bases between the germline ends. Germline V CDR1 and CDR2: SGHTA, FQGNSA. About this clone: Its antigen remains unknown.

The chain joins TRBV7-2 to TRBJ2-2, with D uncertain. The receptor was isolated from a young man in good health and CMV-seronegative. The sample comprised PBMCs. The CDR3: CASSPEVFTGELFF. The CDR3 nucleotides read TGTGCCAGCAGTCCAGAGGTTTTCACCGGGGAGCTGTTTTTT.